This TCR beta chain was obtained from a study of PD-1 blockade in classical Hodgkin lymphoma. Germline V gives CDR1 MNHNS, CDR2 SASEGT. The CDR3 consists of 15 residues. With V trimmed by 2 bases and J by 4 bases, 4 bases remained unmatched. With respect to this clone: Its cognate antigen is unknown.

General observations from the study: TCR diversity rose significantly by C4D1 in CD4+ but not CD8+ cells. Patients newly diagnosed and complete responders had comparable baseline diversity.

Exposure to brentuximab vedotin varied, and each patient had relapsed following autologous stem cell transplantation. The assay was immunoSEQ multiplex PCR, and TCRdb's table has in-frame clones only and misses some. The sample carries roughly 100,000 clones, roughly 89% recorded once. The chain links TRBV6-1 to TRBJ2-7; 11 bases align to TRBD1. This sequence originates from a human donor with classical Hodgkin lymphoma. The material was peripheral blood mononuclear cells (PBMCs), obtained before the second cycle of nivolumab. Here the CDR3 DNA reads TGTGCCAGCAGTGAACAAGGACAGGGGGCTTACGAGCAGTACTTC. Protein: CASSEQGQGAYEQYF.